This TCR beta chain was sequenced in a study of molecular identifiers for immune sequencing clone quantification. Generation of bulk TCR libraries relied on previously described methods and listed TCR primers. Each CDR3 protein is one row after TCRdb ran MiXCR on the PCR reads. The sample yields some 590,000 distinct CDR3 sequences, about 25% seen once. The table lists this clonotype with many counts. Its cognate antigen is unknown. CD8+CD4-CCR7+CD45RA+ cells were sorted as naive CD8 T cells. This CDR3 has 14 residues. The V and J ends lost 0 bases and 2 bases respectively, with 6 bases between them. Germline V lookup: CDR1 SGHRS, CDR2 YFSETQ. Study results and caveats: Sizes of highly expanded clones could be underestimated through identical TCRs sharing a barcode. Jurkat TCR RNA spiked in from one cell could reportedly be detected among about a million naive cells.

The source material was naive CD8+ T cells from blood, with Jurkat cell RNA spiked in. Subset indicated: FACS-sorted CD8+CD4-CCR7+CD45RA+ naive T cells. The origin of this receptor is a human donor in good health. Some libraries in this study had Jurkat cell RNA spiked in. This chain uses TRBV5-1 with TRBJ2-1; D gene ambiguous. This CDR3 is CASSLDSTYNEQFF. CDR3 nucleotides: TGCGCCAGCAGCTTGGACAGCACCTACAATGAGCAGTTCTTC.